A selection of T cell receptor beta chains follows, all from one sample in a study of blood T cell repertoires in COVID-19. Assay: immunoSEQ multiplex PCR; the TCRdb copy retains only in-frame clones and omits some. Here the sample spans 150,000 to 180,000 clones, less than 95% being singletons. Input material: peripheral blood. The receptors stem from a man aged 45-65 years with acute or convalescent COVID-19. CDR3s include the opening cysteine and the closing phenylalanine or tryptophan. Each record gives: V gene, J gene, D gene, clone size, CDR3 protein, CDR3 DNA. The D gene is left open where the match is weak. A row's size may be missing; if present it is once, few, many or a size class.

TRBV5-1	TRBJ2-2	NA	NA	CASSWGLRTGELFF	TGCGCCAGCAGCTGGGGCCTGAGGACCGGGGAGCTGTTTTTT
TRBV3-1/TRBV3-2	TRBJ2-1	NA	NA	CASSQSPAGNYNEQFF	TGTGCCAGCAGCCAATCCCCGGCAGGAAACTACAATGAGCAGTTCTTC
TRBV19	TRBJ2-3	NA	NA	CASSIAFWTSTDTQYF	TGTGCCAGTAGTATAGCATTTTGGACTAGCACAGATACGCAGTATTTT
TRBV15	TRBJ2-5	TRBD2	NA	CATSPTTSGRARETQYF	TGTGCCACCAGCCCAACAACTAGCGGGAGGGCGAGGGAGACCCAGTACTTC
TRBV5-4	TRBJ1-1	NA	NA	CASRVDRNTEAFF	TGTGCCAGCAGAGTGGACAGGAACACTGAAGCTTTCTTT
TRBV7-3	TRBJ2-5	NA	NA	CASSLTGEETQYF	TGTGCCAGCAGCTTAACAGGGGAAGAGACCCAGTACTTC
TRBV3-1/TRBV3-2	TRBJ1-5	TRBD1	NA	CASQSNGTALGGNQPQHF	TGTGCCAGCCAATCGAATGGGACAGCCTTGGGTGGCAATCAGCCCCAGCATTTT
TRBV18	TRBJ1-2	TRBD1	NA	CASSAGQSVGYGYTF	TGTGCCAGCTCAGCGGGACAGTCGGTCGGCTATGGCTACACCTTC
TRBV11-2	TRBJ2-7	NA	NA	CASRDSYEQYF	TGTGCCAGCAGAGACAGCTACGAGCAGTACTTC
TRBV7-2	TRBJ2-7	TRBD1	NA	CASSLYRGNIDEQYF	TGTGCCAGCAGCCTGTACAGGGGTAACATCGACGAGCAGTACTTC
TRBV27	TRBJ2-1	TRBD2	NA	CASSSPSGRDNEQFF	TGTGCCAGCAGTTCCCCTAGCGGGAGGGACAATGAGCAGTTCTTC
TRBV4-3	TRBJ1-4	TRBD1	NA	CASSQEGGTEREKLFF	TGCGCCAGCAGCCAAGAAGGTGGGACAGAACGGGAAAAACTGTTTTTT
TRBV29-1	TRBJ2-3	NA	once	CSALGAFTDTQYF	TGCAGCGCCCTAGGCGCATTCACAGATACGCAGTATTTT
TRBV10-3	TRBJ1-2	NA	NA	CAIRAGLANYGYTF	TGTGCCATCAGAGCCGGGCTAGCGAACTATGGCTACACCTTC
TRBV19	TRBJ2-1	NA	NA	CASSTSLVFHNEQFF	TGTGCCTCCTCAACGTCACTAGTCTTTCACAATGAGCAGTTCTTC
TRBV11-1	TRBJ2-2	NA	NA	CASSLAASRYTGELFF	TGTGCCAGCAGCTTAGCGGCTAGCAGGTACACCGGGGAGCTGTTTTTT
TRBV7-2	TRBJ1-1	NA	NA	CASSDRTGQNSEAFF	TGTGCCAGCAGCGATAGAACGGGACAAAATTCCGAAGCTTTCTTT
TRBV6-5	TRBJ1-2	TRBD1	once	CASSRDRGSYYGYTF	TGTGCCAGCAGCCGGGACAGGGGAAGTTACTATGGCTACACCTTC
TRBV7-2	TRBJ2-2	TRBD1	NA	CASSLVRGTGIPELFF	TGTGCCAGCAGCTTAGTACGCGGGACAGGGATCCCGGAGCTGTTTTTT
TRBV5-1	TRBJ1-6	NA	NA	CASSFPDRDNSPLHF	TGCGCCAGCAGCTTCCCTGACAGAGATAATTCACCCCTCCACTTT
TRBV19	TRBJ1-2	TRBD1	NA	CASSIEGTGGHGYTF	TGTGCCAGTAGTATAGAAGGGACAGGGGGTCATGGCTACACCTTC
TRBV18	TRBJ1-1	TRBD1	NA	CASSTGDTEAFF	TGTGCCAGCTCAACAGGGGACACTGAAGCTTTCTTT
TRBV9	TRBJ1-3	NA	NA	CASSVGGSSGNTIYF	TGTGCCAGCAGCGTGGGGGGGAGCTCTGGAAACACCATATATTTT
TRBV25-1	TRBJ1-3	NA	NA	CASSESHLQGTGNTIYF	TGTGCCAGCAGTGAATCCCATTTGCAGGGGACTGGAAACACCATATATTTT
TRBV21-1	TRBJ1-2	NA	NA	CASRQGYGYTF	TGTGCCAGCAGACAGGGGTATGGCTACACCTTC
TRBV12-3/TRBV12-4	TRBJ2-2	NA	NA	CASSEQERGELFF	TGTGCCAGCAGTGAGCAGGAACGGGGGGAGCTGTTTTTT
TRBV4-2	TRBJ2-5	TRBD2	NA	CASSQSSGGATKTQYF	TGTGCCAGCAGCCAGTCTAGCGGGGGGGCCACGAAGACCCAGTACTTC
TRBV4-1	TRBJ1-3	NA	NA	CASSLVETGSGNTIYF	TGCGCCAGCAGCCTCGTTGAGACAGGCTCTGGAAACACCATATATTTT
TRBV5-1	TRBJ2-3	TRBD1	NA	CASSWPGGQGVDTQYF	TGCGCCAGCAGCTGGCCAGGGGGACAGGGTGTGGATACGCAGTATTTT
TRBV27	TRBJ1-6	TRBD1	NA	CASSLYRGNSPLHF	TGTGCCAGCAGTTTATACAGGGGCAATTCACCCCTCCACTTT
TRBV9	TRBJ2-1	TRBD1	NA	CASSVAGQEYNEQFF	TGTGCCAGCAGCGTAGCGGGACAGGAGTACAATGAGCAGTTCTTC
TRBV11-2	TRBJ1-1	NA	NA	CASSLTRERNTEAFF	TGTGCCAGCAGCTTAACACGGGAACGGAACACTGAAGCTTTCTTT
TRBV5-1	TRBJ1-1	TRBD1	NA	CASSYGGTGYVGTEAFF	TGCGCCAGCAGCTATGGCGGGACAGGGTATGTGGGCACTGAAGCTTTCTTT
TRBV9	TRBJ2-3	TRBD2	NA	CASSATTSGGPYTQYF	TGTGCCAGCAGCGCTACGACTAGCGGGGGGCCGTATACGCAGTATTTT
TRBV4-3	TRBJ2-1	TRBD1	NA	CASSRGGADRVVNEQFF	TGCGCCAGCAGCCGTGGAGGCGCGGACAGGGTAGTGAATGAGCAGTTCTTC
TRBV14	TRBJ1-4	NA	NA	CASSQGLPASLEKLFF	TGTGCCAGCAGCCAAGGGCTGCCAGCGTCATTGGAAAAACTGTTTTTT
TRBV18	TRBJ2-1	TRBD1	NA	CASSSGTGYYNEQFF	TGTGCCAGCTCGTCCGGGACAGGGTACTACAATGAGCAGTTCTTC
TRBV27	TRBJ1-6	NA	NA	CASRGGGQGTRSPLHF	TGTGCCAGCAGAGGGGGGGGGCAGGGGACAAGGTCACCCCTCCACTTT
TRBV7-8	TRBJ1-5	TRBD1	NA	CASSAVTGGGNQPQHF	TGTGCCAGCAGCGCCGTGACAGGGGGCGGCAATCAGCCCCAGCATTTT
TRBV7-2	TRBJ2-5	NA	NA	CASSSLPTNTGTQYF	TGTGCCAGCAGCTCCCTACCGACCAATACGGGGACCCAGTACTTC
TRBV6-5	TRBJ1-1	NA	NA	CASSQQGTEAFF	TGTGCCAGCAGCCAACAGGGCACTGAAGCTTTCTTT
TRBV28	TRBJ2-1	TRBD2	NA	CASSLAGGRGSSLYNEQFF	TGTGCCAGCAGTTTGGCGGGGGGGCGCGGCTCCTCCTTGTACAATGAGCAGTTCTTC
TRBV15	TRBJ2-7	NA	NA	CATRVTGSYEQYF	TGTGCCACCAGGGTCACAGGGTCCTACGAGCAGTACTTC
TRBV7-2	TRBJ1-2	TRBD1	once	CASSPQRGQGYGYTF	TGTGCCAGCAGCCCTCAGCGCGGACAGGGCTATGGCTACACCTTC
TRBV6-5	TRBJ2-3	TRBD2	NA	CASSKPSGGTDTQYF	TGTGCCAGCAGTAAACCTAGCGGGGGCACAGATACGCAGTATTTT
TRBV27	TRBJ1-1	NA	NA	CASSPGTEAFF	TGTGCCAGCAGCCCCGGCACTGAAGCTTTCTTT
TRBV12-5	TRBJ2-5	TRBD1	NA	CASGSKKTGTGPQETQYF	TGTGCTAGTGGTTCAAAAAAAACCGGGACAGGGCCCCAAGAGACCCAGTACTTC
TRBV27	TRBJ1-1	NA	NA	CASSSAPGGRSTEAFF	TGTGCCAGCAGTTCCGCTCCCGGGGGAAGAAGCACTGAAGCTTTCTTT
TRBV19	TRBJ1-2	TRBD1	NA	CASSALSTGVYGYTF	TGTGCCAGTAGTGCCCTTTCTACAGGGGTCTATGGCTACACCTTC
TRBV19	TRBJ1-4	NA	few	CASSIAGRGLRFTTNEKLFF	TGTGCCAGTAGTATAGCCGGAAGGGGACTACGATTCACAACTAATGAAAAACTGTTTTTT
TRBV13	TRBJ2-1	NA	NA	CASGQTTLYNEQFF	TGTGCCAGCGGCCAGACAACGCTCTACAATGAGCAGTTCTTC
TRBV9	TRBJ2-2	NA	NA	CASSTDSANTGELFF	TGTGCCAGCAGCACGGACAGCGCGAACACCGGGGAGCTGTTTTTT